The subject of this entry is one T cell receptor beta chain. A junction end diverges from the germline sequence, so it may reflect a read error. The sample comes from a study of response to subunit inactivated influenza vaccine. TCRdb re-called the RT-PCR reads through MiXCR, storing one row per CDR3 protein. Among roughly 500,000 distinct CDR3 sequences, approximately 15% were seen once, and the ten largest hold less than 4%. This TCR derives from a man aged 45-69 years who received an inactivated influenza vaccine. The specimen comprised CD4+ T cells sorted from PBMCs, sampled less than 30 months after vaccination.

Here the CDR3 reads CASSLIGPSTHTQYF. CDR3 sequence (DNA): TGCGCCAGCAGCTTGATTGGGCCTAGCACACATACGCAGTATTTT. V and J are TRBV5-1 and TRBJ2-3, with a tentative D call TRBD2 (5 bases). The CDR3 contains 15 residues. CDR1 is SGHRS and CDR2 is YFSETQ in the germline V gene.